This is a list of T cell receptor beta chains from one sample in a study of OX40 agonist ivuxolimab in advanced cancers. Generated by immunoSEQ multiplex PCR, the TCRdb table keeps only in-frame clones and is missing some. The sample lists tens of thousands of clones; roughly 90% were seen once. Sequencing was performed on CD4+ or CD8+ T cells sorted from blood, taken in a trial of the OX40 agonist ivuxolimab. These receptors all come from an adult with an advanced solid tumor such as melanoma, head and neck, liver or kidney cancer. CDR3s include the opening cysteine and the closing phenylalanine or tryptophan. A D gene is named only where the DNA matches it firmly. Clone size is given for some rows only: seen once, a few or many times, or a class if the clone is expanded.

TRBV27	TRBJ2-5	.	.	TGTGCCAGCAGCCCGACCTCTTGGGGCCAAGAGACCCAGTACTTC	CASSPTSWGQETQYF
TRBV4-1	TRBJ1-1	.	.	TGCGCCAGCAGCCAAGGGAATATAGTCATGAACACTGAAGCTTTCTTT	CASSQGNIVMNTEAFF
TRBV6-5	TRBJ2-1	.	.	TGTGCCAGCAGTCCCAACTTCTCCTACAATGAGCAGTTCTTC	CASSPNFSYNEQFF
TRBV28	TRBJ1-2	.	.	TGTGCCAGCACTTTACCCGGGACAAACTATGGCTACACCTTC	CASTLPGTNYGYTF
TRBV7-9	TRBJ1-5	.	.	TGTGCCAGCAGCTTAGGACAGGACTATAAGCCCCAGCATTTT	CASSLGQDYKPQHF
TRBV18	TRBJ2-7	.	.	TGTGCCAGCTCACCGTTTCAGGGGAGGAACGAGCAGTACTTC	CASSPFQGRNEQYF
TRBV6-5	TRBJ1-4	.	once	TGTGCCAGCAGTTACAGGTCAGAGGGTGAAAAACTGTTTTTT	CASSYRSEGEKLFF
TRBV6-5	TRBJ2-3	TRBD2	.	TGTGCCAGCCAACCAGCGGGAGGGTGGATGGATACGCAGTATTTT	CASQPAGGWMDTQYF
TRBV4-1	TRBJ1-2	TRBD1	.	TGCGCCAGCAGCCAAGCAACAGGGGGCTATGGCTACACCTTC	CASSQATGGYGYTF
TRBV7-2	TRBJ1-5	.	.	TGTGCCAGCAGCGAACCCTCTCCACGGAGGCAGCCCCAGCATTTT	CASSEPSPRRQPQHF
TRBV7-8	TRBJ1-5	.	.	TGTGCCAGCAGCTTAGAGGAAGGTCAGCCCCAGCATTTT	CASSLEEGQPQHF
TRBV4-1	TRBJ2-7	TRBD1	.	TGCGCCAGCAGCCAAGATTGGTCCCCGACAGGGAGCAGCACCTCCTACGAGCAGTACTTC	CASSQDWSPTGSSTSYEQYF
TRBV18	TRBJ2-5	.	once	TGTGCCAGCTCACCACCGTACCAAGAGACCCAGTACTTC	CASSPPYQETQYF
TRBV29-1	TRBJ2-7	.	few	TGCAGCGTTGTACCAGGGAACGAGCAGTACTTC	CSVVPGNEQYF
TRBV7-9	TRBJ2-2	TRBD1	.	TGTGCCAGCAGCTTAGCTTGGATGGGACAGGGCGGAACCGGGGAGCTGTTTTTT	CASSLAWMGQGGTGELFF
TRBV6-5	TRBJ1-4	.	.	TGTGCCAGCAGGGGATACAGGGAGCGAAGGGAAAAACTGTTTTTT	CASRGYRERREKLFF
TRBV5-1	TRBJ2-1	TRBD2	.	TGCGCCAGCAGTTATCAACTCGGGGGGGCTAGGAATGAGCAGTTCTTC	CASSYQLGGARNEQFF
TRBV6-1	TRBJ1-2	.	.	TGTGCCAGCAGTAGCGGGACACTTTACGGCTACACCTTC	CASSSGTLYGYTF
TRBV11-3	TRBJ2-1	.	.	TGTGCCAGCAGCCCCCGGTTGGGGGACAATGAGCAGTTCTTC	CASSPRLGDNEQFF
TRBV30	TRBJ2-3	.	.	TGTGCCTGGCGCCGGGTCACAGATACGCAGTATTTT	CAWRRVTDTQYF
TRBV7-6	TRBJ2-6	.	once	TGTGCCAGCAGTCAAACCACGGGTGGAGTCCTGACTTTC	CASSQTTGGVLTF
TRBV7-5	TRBJ2-7	.	.	TGTGTCAGAAGCCGCAGGGGGCAAACCTACGAGCAGTACTTC	CVRSRRGQTYEQYF
TRBV11-2	TRBJ2-3	.	once	TGTGCCAGCACGTCTGGGAGCGGAGGGATAGATACGCAGTATTTT	CASTSGSGGIDTQYF
TRBV30	TRBJ2-4	.	.	TGTGCCTGGAGTCATTCTGCGGCCAAAAACATTCAGTACTTC	CAWSHSAAKNIQYF
TRBV2	TRBJ2-1	TRBD1	.	TGTGCCAGCATGGGACAGGAGATTTACAATGAGCAGTTCTTC	CASMGQEIYNEQFF
TRBV7-2	TRBJ1-1	.	few	TGTGCCAGCAGCTTCGGGAGCGCCAACACTGAAGCTTTCTTT	CASSFGSANTEAFF
TRBV5-1	TRBJ2-2	TRBD1	few	TGCGCCAGCGTCCGGGACAGGGGTGTAACCGGGGAGCTGTTTTTT	CASVRDRGVTGELFF
TRBV15	TRBJ1-5	TRBD1	once	TGTGCCACCAGCAGAGAGGGGACAGGGGTTCAGCCCCAGCATTTT	CATSREGTGVQPQHF
TRBV5-5	TRBJ2-2	.	once	TGTGCCAGCAGCTTGGGCTACTACACCGGGGAGCTGTTTTTT	CASSLGYYTGELFF
TRBV7-2	TRBJ2-1	TRBD2	.	TGTGCCAGCAGCTCCGGACTAGCAAATGAGCAGTTCTTC	CASSSGLANEQFF
TRBV28	TRBJ1-5	TRBD1	.	TGTGCCAGCAGTTTACGGGGGGACAGAGGGCATTTT	CASSLRGDRGHF
TRBV2	TRBJ1-5	TRBD1	.	TGTGCCAGCACCCCGGGACAGCCGAATCAGCCCCAGCATTTT	CASTPGQPNQPQHF
TRBV6-5	TRBJ1-5	.	.	TGTGCCAGCACTGATACAGGGTCCAATCAGCCCCAGCATTTT	CASTDTGSNQPQHF
TRBV29-1	TRBJ2-3	.	.	TGCAGCGTTGCCATCGGACGGGGTAGCACAGATACGCAGTATTTT	CSVAIGRGSTDTQYF
TRBV7-2	TRBJ2-5	.	.	TGTGCCAGCAGCTTAGTAGCTGCCCGGCAAGAGACCCAGTACTTC	CASSLVAARQETQYF
TRBV29-1	TRBJ2-7	.	once	TGCAGCGTTGCAGGAACCTACGAGCAGTACTTC	CSVAGTYEQYF
TRBV28	TRBJ2-7	.	.	TGTGCCAGCAGCCATATAGTGAAGGGGACCTACGAGCAGTACTTC	CASSHIVKGTYEQYF
TRBV19	TRBJ1-5	.	few	TGTGCCAGTAGGGCAGGGATCGATCAGCCCCAGCATTTT	CASRAGIDQPQHF
TRBV28	TRBJ2-1	TRBD2	.	TGTGCCAGCACTACGCCAGTTTCCCCCGGACTAGCGGGAGTGGCCAATGAGCAGTTCTTC	CASTTPVSPGLAGVANEQFF
TRBV6-4	TRBJ1-2	TRBD1	.	TGTGCCAGCAGTGACGGGACAGGGTATGGCTACACCTTC	CASSDGTGYGYTF
TRBV7-9	TRBJ2-3	.	few	TGTGCCAGCAGCTTAGGGCTAGGAGATACGCAGTATTTT	CASSLGLGDTQYF
TRBV15	TRBJ2-2	TRBD2	.	TGTGCCACCGGGACTAGCTACACCGGGGAGCTGTTTTTT	CATGTSYTGELFF
TRBV5-1	TRBJ2-3	TRBD2	.	TGCGCCAGCAGCTTGGTCCCGCGGGGGGGCCCCGATACGCAGTATTTT	CASSLVPRGGPDTQYF
TRBV11-2	TRBJ1-2	.	.	TGTGCCAGCAGCACCGGGACTGGCTACACCTTC	CASSTGTGYTF
TRBV5-1	TRBJ2-2	.	.	TGCGCCAGCAGCCCACACGGGACAATGAACACCGGGGAGCTGTTTTTT	CASSPHGTMNTGELFF
TRBV7-9	TRBJ2-1	TRBD2	.	TGTGCCAGCAGCTCCGTAGGGGGGACTAGCGGGTTGAATGAGCAGTTCTTC	CASSSVGGTSGLNEQFF